This T cell receptor beta chain is drawn from a study of blood T cell repertoires in COVID-19 (dated by TCRdb to the early 2020s). As for the study more broadly: The collaborator samples originated in the United States, Italy and Spain and spanned the acute and convalescent phases of COVID-19. The material from the prospective study consisted of cDNA or gDNA derived from T cells, B-cell-depleted T cells, or PBMCs. Deeply sampled blood TCRbeta repertoires from subjects exposed to, actively infected with, or recovered from COVID-19 were included in the dataset. The repertoires were made available in a free public database intended to serve as a resource for research on the immune response to SARS-CoV-2. The samples were drawn from two sources: the first 160 participants of the ongoing ImmuneRACE study, and some 1,300 subjects contributed by 6 global collaborators. The sample metadata nearly always contained a de-identified subject ID, COVID-19 status, age in years and sex. Where available, HLA class I and class II types were taken from metadata supplied by the sample provider and were not determined by assay-based typing. General findings and caveats noted by the study authors: The amount of clinical and demographic metadata varied by source and participant and was provided uncurated.

Worth noting for this clone: Its antigen has not been determined. The record has no base qualities; no much larger clone is one base away.

The CDR3, cysteine through phenylalanine, is 13 amino acids long. The CDR3 DNA has 39 bases and is translated from base 1. Reading the germline V gene gives CDR1 MDHEN and CDR2 SYDVKM. The trim is 1 base for V and 6 bases for J, with a gap of 7 bases between the germline ends. TCRbeta CDR3 regions were amplified from genomic DNA using the immunoSEQ Assay, a bias-controlled multiplex PCR. In the authors' own workflow: Nucleated cell counts per sample were estimated from amplification of reference gene primers within the assay. To quantify the absolute abundance of each unique TCRbeta CDR3 rearrangement, sequence reads were collapsed and filtered. For each sample, productive Simpson clonality was calculated as the square root of Simpson's diversity index across productive rearrangements. The clones in this table, taken by TCRdb from immuneACCESS, are in-frame only. Not every clone is retained; where verified, under half of the shortfall comes from an unresolved V gene, and the cause of the rest is unknown. Clone size and the V and J calls come from that table; the DNA yielded D and trimming. The sample table lists hundreds of thousands of clones, 80% to 90% of them with a count of one. Together, the top ten hold approximately 4.2% of the sample.

Enrolling through a virtual design, the prospective study's participants ranged in age from roughly 18 to 95 years and lived across about two dozen United States geographic areas. To assign participants to cohorts, the prospective study relied on clinical history that participants themselves reported in a screening survey and a study questionnaire. In the prospective study, mobile phlebotomists collected whole blood, serum and a nasopharyngeal or oropharyngeal swab from each participant. Prospective study participants could optionally give additional blood draws and questionnaires over an approximately two-month period. Before DNA extraction, prospective study blood samples were shipped either frozen or at room temperature.

The clonotype was recovered from a woman aged 40 to 50 with acute COVID-19. Sequences were obtained from PBMCs or T cells enriched from blood (not recorded which). This receptor chain uses TRBV28 and TRBJ1-5, with no D gene named confidently. The DNA sequence is as follows: TGTGCCAGCAGTTTATTCCTTGTTCAGCCCCAGCATTTT. The encoded protein is CASSLFLVQPQHF. Here the CDR3 is joined to the reference TRBV28 and TRBJ1-5 genes, and the full variable domain is: DVKVTQSSRYLVKRTGEKVFLECVQDMDHENMFWYRQDPGLGLRLIYFSYDVKMKEKGDIPEGYSVSREKKERFSLILESASTNQTSMYLCASSLFLVQPQHFGDGTRLSIL.